The source of this T cell receptor beta chain is a study of identical twins (TCRdb year 2016). Regarding the study in general: To test whether fetal clonotypes persist, this study deep-sequenced TCR alpha and beta repertoires from monozygotic twins, from unrelated adults of various ages, and from cord blood. Replicate twin experiments were performed at different times using different library preparation protocols to rule out contamination.

This clonotype was seen many times. No antigen is known for it. The sample holds no much larger clone one base away, and base qualities are not on file. Every donor was a healthy Caucasian. The twin cohort comprised three pairs of female monozygotic twins, all aged roughly 18 to 30 years. Peripheral blood mononuclear cells were the source from which RNA for the TCR libraries was isolated. Here is what the overall study found, with its caveats: Invariant T cells such as MAIT and iNKT could partly confound zero-insertion analyses, though diverse VJ usage argued against this for most clonotypes. A weaker excess of twin sharing was found in beta out-of-frame sequences because the signal-to-noise ratio was lowered by fewer shared sequences. In monozygotic twins, out-of-frame TCR alpha sharing was systematically underestimated by recombination models, although the models agreed with sharing between unrelated individuals. Because the same donors could not be followed over many years, conclusions were based on cross-sectional statistical analysis. Compared with coincidental sharing between unrelated individuals, an excess of low generation-probability sequences was observed among out-of-frame TCR alpha sequences shared between twins. Fewer insertions were carried by abundant cord blood beta clonotypes; a weaker similar trend was observed in young adult naive repertoires, while no such trend was observed in memory repertoires.

V is clipped by 7 bases and J by 8 bases, and the sequence between their germline boundaries is 16 bases long. The germline V gene (reference sequence) supplies CDR1 MNHNY and CDR2 SVGAGI. Spanning cysteine to phenylalanine, the CDR3 consists of 13 amino acids. The only DNA kept is the CDR3, 39 bases in frame from the first base. Libraries were prepared through 5' RACE. The run used an Illumina HiSeq 2000. Template switching added a universal primer binding site, and the final cDNA carried a unique molecular identifier that allowed TCR cDNA molecules to be counted accurately. Specific primers in the conserved constant-segment region were used to synthesize first-strand cDNA for TCR alpha and beta chains. To control for contamination, every cDNA library was double barcoded, receiving both a SMART-Mk sample barcode and Illumina barcodes. TruSeq adapter sequences along with Illumina sample barcodes were introduced in two successive PCR steps. TCR alpha and beta cDNA libraries were sequenced on the Illumina HiSeq platform with custom primers. Per the original workflow: MiGEC was used to process raw reads and extract unique molecular identifiers, and MiXCR was used to find CDR3 positions. For each individual, recombination models were inferred using an EM algorithm with the repgenHMM and IGoR tools. Shared clonotype analysis was performed with the tcR package in R, normalizing sharing by the product of cloneset sizes. To study raw recombination free of thymic and clonal selection effects, out-of-frame nonproductive sequences were analyzed. TCRdb reprocessing: public reads trimmed at Q25 with fastp, clones called with MiXCR, in-frame beta chains kept. Rows are unified per CDR3 protein, each entry keeping the most common DNA and genes. The V and J calls and clone size are TCRdb's, not the authors'. The sample table lists about 660,000 distinct CDR3 sequences, less than 10% of them with a count of one. 0.98% of the sample is taken by the ten largest.

In addition, the sample was reused for a study of yellow fever vaccine responses in identical twins. According to the second study: The authors reported that the T cell response to vaccination in identical twins appeared partly convergent and partly personalized. Focusing on identical twins, the study followed the T cell clones that responded to the vaccine, and did so with precision.

Specimen: PBMCs. The chain is encoded by TRBV6-6 joined to TRBJ2-3, with the identity of the D gene unclear. The sequence was obtained from a woman younger than 30 in good health. The CDR3 reads as follows: CASTYSPVGTQYF. The DNA sequence follows: TGTGCCAGCACCTACTCCCCGGTTGGTACGCAGTATTTT.